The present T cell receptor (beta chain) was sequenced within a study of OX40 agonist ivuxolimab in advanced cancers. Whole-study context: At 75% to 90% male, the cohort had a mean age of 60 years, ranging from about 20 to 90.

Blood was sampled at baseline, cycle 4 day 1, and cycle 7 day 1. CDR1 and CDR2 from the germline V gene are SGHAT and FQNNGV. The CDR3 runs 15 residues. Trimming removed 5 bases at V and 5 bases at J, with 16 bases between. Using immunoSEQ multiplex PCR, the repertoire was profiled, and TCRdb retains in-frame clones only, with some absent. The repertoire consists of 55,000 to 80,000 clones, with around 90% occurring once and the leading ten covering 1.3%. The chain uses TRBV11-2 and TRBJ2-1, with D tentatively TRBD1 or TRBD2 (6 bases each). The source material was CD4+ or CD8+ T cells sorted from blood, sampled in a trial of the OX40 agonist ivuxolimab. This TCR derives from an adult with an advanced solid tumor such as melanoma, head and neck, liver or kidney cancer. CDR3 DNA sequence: TGTGCCAGCAGCGAGGACAGATGGAGGGACAATGAGCAGTTCTTC. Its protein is CASSEDRWRDNEQFF.